The clone carrying this T cell receptor (beta chain) was detected only a few times. This CDR3 is 14 amino acids long. Trimming took off 4 bases at V and 3 bases at J, with 9 bases between the two ends. Germline assignment: CDR1 KGHSH and CDR2 LQKENI. This sample is part of a study of identical twins. TCRdb fed the 5' RACE reads into MiXCR, producing one record per CDR3 protein. The sample gives about 530,000 distinct CDR3 sequences, 15% of which show up once; 0.44% is in the top ten. These records were also assigned to another study, of yellow fever vaccine responses in identical twins.

This sequence was found in a young woman in good health. The J gene is TRBJ1-4, the V gene TRBV18; D may be TRBD1 (6 bases). The sequencing sample was made of CD4+ T cells sorted from blood. The CDR3, as DNA: TGTGCCAGCTCACAACAGGGATCTAATGAAAAACTGTTTTTT. It specifies CASSQQGSNEKLFF.